The entry below describes one T cell receptor (beta chain). Here immunoSEQ multiplex PCR was the method, and the copy in TCRdb shows in-frame clones only, minus some. This sample has roughly 88,000 clones, with 70% to 90% found just once. This entry belongs to a study of blood T cell repertoires in COVID-19. Trimming took off 4 bases at V and 4 bases at J, with 9 bases between the two ends. Germline CDR1 SGHKS, CDR2 YYEKEE (reference sequence). This CDR3 contains 13 residues. V gene TRBV5-5 combines with J gene TRBJ1-5, with D maybe TRBD1 (5 bases). This TCR came from a woman in her sixties with COVID-19, enrolled during active disease. Sequencing was carried out using peripheral blood. Written as DNA, the CDR3 is TGTGCCAGCAGCAGCCGGACAAATCAGCCCCAGCATTTT. This codes for CASSSRTNQPQHF.